Shown below are 24 T cell receptor beta chains from a single sample sequenced in a study of regulatory T cells in long-lasting Graves disease. Researchers made TCR beta libraries by using iRepertoire HTBI primers and running Arm-PCR on CDR3 regions. MiXCR, run by TCRdb on the multiplex PCR reads, gives a single entry per CDR3 protein. In the table there are some 250,000 distinct CDR3 sequences, about 17% of which are singletons. Stated time point: newly diagnosed GD, antithyroid drugs for less than 3 months. Construction of the TCR library relied on RNA isolated from PBMCs. These data also formed part of another study, on T cells in Graves' hyperthyroidism and ophthalmopathy.

The sequencing used peripheral blood mononuclear cells (PBMCs), collected at new diagnosis, from a patient treated with antithyroid drugs. Receptor source: a woman in her thirties with Graves disease.

In nucleotides, the CDR3 is TGCAGCGTTGTTTCAGCGAAGAACAATGAGCAGTTCTTC. It is translated as CSVVSAKNNEQFF. V and J are TRBV29-1 and TRBJ2-1; D gene uncertain. CDR3 length equals 13 residues. Trimming removed 4 bases from V and 5 bases from J, with 12 bases in between. Germline V CDR1 and CDR2: SQVTM, ANQGSEA.

The sample holds many counts of this clonotype. The gene calls are TRBV20-1 and TRBJ1-1, with D hard to call. Germline V gene sequence: CDR1 DFQATT, CDR2 SNEGSKA (reference sequence). CDR3 length: 15 amino acids. Trimming pared 3 bases from V and 1 base from J, leaving 15 bases between. CDR3 amino acids: CSASGLMAGNTEAFF. CDR3 nucleotide sequence: TGCAGTGCTAGCGGACTTATGGCGGGGAACACTGAAGCTTTCTTT.

This clonotype was counted at least ten times. The chain combines TRBV5-5 with TRBJ1-4; D is ambiguous. V lost 5 bases and J lost 4, with 15 bases in between. Germline-derived CDR1 and CDR2 are SGHKS and YYEKEE (reference sequence). The CDR3 runs to 15 residues. CDR3 sequence (DNA): TGTGCCAGCAGACCGCTTATGGGTCATAATGAAAAACTGTTTTTT. This gives the protein CASRPLMGHNEKLFF.

The table lists this clonotype with a few counts. The junction does not match germline at one end; this may be a read error. The chain has TRBV10-3 and TRBJ1-1; no firm D call. Germline V gives CDR1 ENHRY, CDR2 SYGVKD. This CDR3 spans 14 amino acids. Here the CDR3 reads CAISVTDANTEALF. The DNA of the CDR3 is TGTGCCATCAGTGTCACAGATGCGAACACTGAAGCTCTCTTT.

This clonotype has a count of ten or more. The gene calls are TRBV6-1 and TRBJ1-1; TRBD1 matches at 8 bases. The CDR3 runs to 14 residues. The V segment lost 6 bases and the J segment 0 bases; nucleotides outside the gene matches: 3. CDR1 and CDR2 (germline): MNHNS, SASEGT. CDR3 amino acids: CASSRDRMNTEAFF. In DNA, the CDR3 is TGTGCCAGCAGCCGGGACAGGATGAACACTGAAGCTTTCTTT.

This clonotype was detected many times. The chain carries TRBV2 and TRBJ1-5; 7 bases agree with TRBD1. Germline lookup yields CDR1 SNHLY and CDR2 FYNNEI. This CDR3 contains 16 residues. Germline trimming cut 3 bases from V and 2 bases from J; bases unmatched to any gene: 7. CDR3 residues: CASSDNHRGGNQPQHF. The CDR3 DNA sequence: TGTGCCAGCAGTGATAATCACAGGGGCGGCAATCAGCCCCAGCATTTT.

This clonotype was detected only a few times. The chain combines TRBV5-5 with TRBJ1-5; 9 bases align to TRBD1. The CDR3 loop spans 15 amino acids. Per the germline V gene, CDR1 is SGHKS and CDR2 is YYEKEE (reference sequence). Losses at the gene ends were 4 bases for V and 2 bases for J; bases not matched to a gene: 4. This chain's CDR3 is CASSGTGNGNQPQHF. In DNA form, the CDR3 reads TGTGCCAGCAGCGGGACAGGGAATGGCAATCAGCCCCAGCATTTT.

This clonotype has ten or more counts. This chain joins TRBV6-6 and TRBJ2-5, with TRBD1 as a possible D gene (6 bases). There are 15 residues in the CDR3. Trimming took 0 bases from V and 6 from J, leaving 14 bases between them. Germline assignment: CDR1 MNHNY and CDR2 SVGAGI (reference sequence). This chain's CDR3 is CASSYSMNTGQTQYF. For the CDR3, the DNA is TGTGCCAGCAGTTACTCGATGAATACAGGGCAGACCCAGTACTTC.

A note on this clonotype: This is likely an artifact of a read error, given a far larger clone one base away. The rearrangement joins TRBV7-2 to TRBJ1-2; D call uncertain. The length of the CDR3 is 14 residues. Germline assignment: CDR1 SGHTA and CDR2 FQGNSA. V lost 5 bases, J lost 4 bases, and 14 bases lay in between. The CDR3 loop reads CASSPGREPYGYTF. CDR3 DNA: TGTGCCAGCAGCCCAGGACGGGAACCCTATGGCTACACCTTC. Supplemented by reference TRBV7-2 and TRBJ1-2, the full variable domain reads GAGVSQSPSNKVTEKGKDVELRCDPISGHTALYWYRQSLGQGLEFLIYFQGNSAPDKSGLPSDRFSAERTGGSVSTLTIQRTQQEDSAVYLCASSPGREPYGYTFGSGTRLTVV.

This clonotype came up a few times. The chain combines TRBV6-9 with TRBJ1-5; D may be TRBD1 (5 bases). The germline CDR1 and CDR2 sequences are MNHGY and SVAAGI. With 3 bases removed from V and 6 bases from J, the gap between germline ends came to 9 bases. The CDR3 runs 13 residues. The CDR3 DNA sequence: TGTGCCAGCAGTTACGAGGGGTCTCAGCCCCAGCATTTT. Amino acid sequence: CASSYEGSQPQHF.

On this clonotype itself: A much larger clone lies a single base off, so this may be a read error. This rearrangement joins TRBV13 to TRBJ2-1, with D perhaps given as TRBD1 or TRBD2 (5 bases each). Germline loops: CDR1 PRHDT, CDR2 FYEKMQ (reference sequence). The CDR3 spans 18 residues. V gave up 5 bases and J gave up 10 bases, with 30 bases separating them. The CDR3 region is CASSPDERGATSSYEQFF. Written as DNA, the CDR3 is TGTGCCAGCAGCCCGGACGAGAGAGGGGCCACGAGCTCCTACGAGCAGTTCTTC.

A remark on this clonotype: This may be a read error, as it is one base from a much larger clone. Since no conserved phenylalanine or tryptophan closes the CDR3, a read error is the likely cause. The chain employs TRBV3-1 and TRBJ2-3, with D perhaps matching TRBD2 (7 bases). The CDR3 is 15 amino acids. V was clipped by 8 bases and J by 5 bases, with 20 bases between them. Germline CDR1 is LGHDT and CDR2 is YNNKEL (reference sequence). For the CDR3, the DNA is TGTGCCAGCGCCCGGAGGGGGGGGGCTGAAGATACGCAGTATTCT. Its protein is CASARRGGAEDTQYS.

This clonotype was counted ten times or more. The chain employs TRBV12-3 or TRBV12-4 and TRBJ1-1, with D possibly being TRBD1 (6 bases). This CDR3 is 16 amino acids long. The germline V and J ends were trimmed by 0 bases and 0 bases, with 11 bases remaining between them. The DNA for the CDR3 is TGTGCCAGCAGTTTAGCACACAGGGCTGTGAACACTGAAGCTTTCTTT. It yields the protein CASSLAHRAVNTEAFF.

This clonotype was picked up many times. The chain combines TRBV28 with TRBJ1-2, with a tentative D call TRBD1 (5 bases). Germline lookup yields CDR1 MDHEN and CDR2 SYDVKM. Trimming stripped 10 bases from V and 0 bases from J, with 12 bases between. The CDR3 extends over 13 amino acids. CDR3 nucleotides: TGTGCCACCTTGGACACGACTAACTATGGCTACACCTTC. Translation gives CATLDTTNYGYTF.

There are many counts of this clonotype. The chain combines TRBV7-9 with TRBJ2-7, with D tentatively TRBD1 (6 bases). The CDR3 is 15 residues long. Germline values: CDR1 SEHNR, CDR2 FQNEAQ (reference sequence). V lost 4 bases, J lost 0 bases, and 13 bases lay in between. The CDR3 loop reads CASSSDRFSSYEQYF. In DNA form, the CDR3 reads TGTGCCAGCAGCTCAGACAGGTTTAGCTCCTACGAGCAGTACTTC.

Regarding this clonotype: One base separates it from a far larger clone, so it is likely a read error. The chain recombines TRBV5-5 with TRBJ2-3; D call uncertain. Trimming pared 2 bases from V and 0 bases from J, leaving 13 bases between. The CDR3 loop spans 16 amino acids. Germline V gives CDR1 SGHKS, CDR2 YYEKEE (reference sequence). The CDR3 DNA sequence: TGTGCCAGCAGCTTAGTTCCAGGCCCTAGCACAGATACGCAGTATTTT. As protein: CASSLVPGPSTDTQYF.

The chain combines TRBV20-1 with TRBJ2-4; TRBD2 is a possible D gene (6 bases). V was cut by 1 base and J by 5 bases, with 18 bases left in between. There are 16 residues in the CDR3. The germline CDR1 and CDR2 sequences are DFQATT and SNEGSKA (reference sequence). For the CDR3, the DNA is TGCAGTGCTAGAGTCAACGGGGCGGGGTGGGAAAACATTCAGTACTTC. It encodes CSARVNGAGWENIQYF.

This clonotype has more than one count but fewer than ten. V is TRBV7-9 and J is TRBJ2-6, with D possibly called TRBD1 or TRBD2 (7 bases each). The CDR3 has 15 residues. With 5 bases removed from V and 1 base from J, the gap between germline ends came to 9 bases. CDR1 SEHNR and CDR2 FQNEAQ come from the germline V gene (reference sequence). CDR3 protein: CASSQGGSGANVLTF. CDR3 bases: TGTGCCAGCAGCCAGGGGGGGTCTGGGGCCAACGTCCTGACTTTC.

This clonotype appeared many times. J is TRBJ1-1 and V is TRBV7-9, with a tentative D call TRBD1 (5 bases). Between the trimmed V and J ends, which lost 7 bases and 3 bases, there was a span of 9 bases. From germline, CDR1 is SEHNR and CDR2 FQNEAQ (reference sequence). CDR3 length: 12 residues. For the CDR3, the DNA is TGTGCCAGCACACAGGCCGACACTGAAGCTTTCTTT. Protein sequence: CASTQADTEAFF.

This clonotype occurred many times. The chain links TRBV11-2 to TRBJ2-5, with D perhaps TRBD2 (6 bases). CDR3 length: 15 amino acids. CDR1 SGHAT and CDR2 FQNNGV come from the germline V gene. The V end lost 5 bases, the J end lost 1 base, and 14 bases lay between the germline ends. The CDR3 loop reads CASSPIGGLQETQYF. The CDR3 DNA sequence: TGTGCCAGCAGCCCGATCGGGGGACTCCAAGAGACCCAGTACTTC.

The chain has TRBV7-9 and TRBJ1-4; the D is unclear. The CDR3 is made up of 13 amino acids. Trimming took 1 base from V and 7 from J, leaving 7 bases between them. The germline V gene has CDR1 SEHNR and CDR2 FQNEAQ (reference sequence). CDR3 sequence reads: CASSLGSGEKLFF. The CDR3 DNA is TGTGCCAGCAGCTTAGGGAGTGGTGAAAAACTGTTTTTT. The full variable domain, its missing parts supplied by reference TRBV7-9 and TRBJ1-4, is DTGVSQNPRHKITKRGQNVTFRCDPISEHNRLYWYRQTLGQGPEFLTYFQNEAQLEKSRLLSDRFSAERPKGSFSTLEIQRTEQGDSAMYLCASSLGSGEKLFFGSGTQLSVL.

At least ten counts were recorded for this clonotype. This rearrangement joins TRBV4-1 to TRBJ1-3, with TRBD1 matching 7 bases. Germline V gives CDR1 MGHRA, CDR2 YSYEKL. J was trimmed by 0 bases and V by 3 bases; bases with no gene match: 8. The CDR3 loop spans 17 amino acids. The CDR3 DNA reads TGCGCCAGCAGCCAGCCGGGACAGCGACTCTCTGGAAACACCATATATTTT. Translating it yields CASSQPGQRLSGNTIYF.

This clonotype was seen ten or more times. The chain joins TRBV6-1 to TRBJ1-2; 8 bases fit TRBD1. In germline, CDR1 is MNHNS, CDR2 SASEGT. The CDR3 length is 13 residues. The J segment lost 8 bases and the V segment lost 5 bases, leaving 7 bases of the junction unmatched. CDR3 bases: TGTGCCAGCAGTCCGGACAGGGTTGAGGGCTACACCTTC. Translation gives CASSPDRVEGYTF.

This clonotype showed up many times. The gene calls are TRBV5-1 and TRBJ2-2; 8 nucleotides agree with TRBD1. This CDR3 has 15 amino acids. Germline lookup yields CDR1 SGHRS and CDR2 YFSETQ. V trimming: 6 bases; J trimming: 3 bases; junction bases outside the gene matches: 7. This CDR3 reads CASNTGTGHTGELFF. The CDR3 nucleotides read TGCGCCAGCAACACCGGGACAGGTCACACCGGGGAGCTGTTTTTT.